Listed here are 27 T cell receptor beta chains from one sample, sequenced in a study of blood T cell repertoires in COVID-19. Assay used: immunoSEQ multiplex PCR; TCRdb lists only in-frame clones, some missing. Among over 150,000 clones listed, around 83% were seen once. Sequencing used peripheral blood. The receptor source for this set is a woman aged 55-75 years with COVID-19, enrolled during active disease.

This chain uses TRBV5-1 with TRBJ1-1, with 7 bases identical to TRBD1. This CDR3 has 13 amino acids. The V gene's germline CDR1 is SGHRS and CDR2 YFSETQ. Losses at the gene ends were 4 bases for V and 8 bases for J; bases not matched to a gene: 8. CDR3 in amino acids: CASSIGTAHEAFF. As DNA, the CDR3 is TGCGCCAGCAGCATAGGGACAGCCCACGAAGCTTTCTTT. The variable domain in full, with the rest retrieved from reference TRBV5-1 and TRBJ1-1, is KAGVTQTPRYLIKTRGQQVTLSCSPISGHRSVSWYQQTPGQGLQFLFEYFSETQRNKGNFPGRFSGRQFSNSRSEMNVSTLELGDSALYLCASSIGTAHEAFFGQGTRLTVV.

The V and J genes are TRBV13 and TRBJ1-2, with D possibly being TRBD1 (5 bases). CDR1 PRHDT and CDR2 FYEKMQ come from the germline V gene (reference sequence). This CDR3 contains 13 residues. Trimming took off 4 bases at V and 2 bases at J, with 8 bases between the two ends. The CDR3 loop is CASSSGDNYGYTF. CDR3 DNA: TGTGCCAGCAGCTCGGGGGACAACTATGGCTACACCTTC.

V and J are TRBV27 and TRBJ1-2, with TRBD1 matching over 8 bases. V lost 5 bases to trimming and J lost 4 bases; unmatched junction nucleotides: 9. CDR3 length equals 15 residues. Germline V lookup: CDR1 MNHEY, CDR2 SMNVEV (reference sequence). The CDR3 sequence is CASSPSTGESYGYTF. The DNA of the CDR3 is TGTGCCAGCAGTCCTTCGACAGGGGAATCCTATGGCTACACCTTC.

This sequence joins TRBV19 and TRBJ1-5, with 8 nucleotides matching TRBD1. CDR1 and CDR2 from the germline V gene are LNHDA and SQIVND (reference sequence). Germline trimming cut 5 bases from V and 4 bases from J; bases unmatched to any gene: 4. The CDR3 loop spans 14 amino acids. The CDR3 protein is CASSSGQVNQPQHF. As DNA, the CDR3 is TGTGCCAGTAGTTCGGGACAGGTGAATCAGCCCCAGCATTTT. The entire variable domain, with the rest obtained from reference TRBV19 and TRBJ1-5, is as follows: DGGITQSPKYLFRKEGQNVTLSCEQNLNHDAMYWYRQDPGQGLRLIYYSQIVNDFQKGDIAEGYSVSREKKESFPLTVTSAQKNPTAFYLCASSSGQVNQPQHFGDGTRLSIL.

The rearrangement uses TRBV11-2 and TRBJ1-1; D is ambiguous. Germline CDR1 reads SGHAT; CDR2 reads FQNNGV. V was trimmed by 6 bases and J by 7 bases, leaving 9 bases between them. The CDR3 is made up of 11 amino acids. The CDR3 protein is CASSLGVEAFF. The CDR3 DNA sequence: TGTGCCAGCAGTTTGGGAGTTGAAGCTTTCTTT.

V is TRBV2 and J is TRBJ2-5; 8 nucleotides match TRBD2. Looked up from germline, CDR1 is SNHLY and CDR2 is FYNNEI. Losses at the gene ends were 6 bases for V and 4 bases for J; bases not matched to a gene: 7. The length of the CDR3 is 14 residues. CDR3 DNA: TGTGCCAGCAGCTCCGGGACTAGTAGAGAGACCCAGTACTTC. Translated: CASSSGTSRETQYF.

This clone showed up many times. The DNA for the CDR3 is TGTGCCAGCAGTTTACAAAGGGGTGTCAACGTCCTGACTTTC. Translating it yields CASSLQRGVNVLTF. The chain has TRBV6-5 and TRBJ2-6, with D possibly TRBD1 on 5 matching bases. The V and J ends lost 4 bases and 9 bases respectively, with 13 bases between them. Germline V CDR1 and CDR2: MNHEY, SVGAGI. The CDR3 has 14 amino acids.

J is TRBJ2-2 and V is TRBV7-3, with D uncertain. The V gene's germline CDR1 is SGHTA and CDR2 FQGTGA. The V end was cut by 6 bases, the J end by 7 bases, with 15 bases between. This CDR3 has 14 residues. Here the CDR3 DNA reads TGTGCCAGCAGTTCGTCAGGCGTTGGCGGGGAGCTGTTTTTT. It codes for CASSSSGVGGELFF.

The chain has TRBV5-1 and TRBJ1-3; D might be TRBD1 (5 bases). Germline CDR1 is SGHRS and CDR2 is YFSETQ. Between the trimmed V and J ends, which lost 1 base and 0 bases, there was a span of 11 bases. This CDR3 comprises 16 residues. The DNA for the CDR3 is TGCGCCAGCAGCTTGACAGGTGATCGCTCTGGAAACACCATATATTTT. The encoded protein is CASSLTGDRSGNTIYF.

The chain is built from TRBV6-6 and TRBJ1-3; D gene unclear. This CDR3 is built from 15 residues. From germline, CDR1 is MNHNY and CDR2 SVGAGI (reference sequence). V was clipped by 6 bases and J by 0 bases, with 12 bases between them. The CDR3 nucleotides are TGTGCCAGCAGCCACGAGGCCCTCTCTGGAAACACCATATATTTT. Protein product: CASSHEALSGNTIYF.

The rearrangement joins TRBV9 to TRBJ2-5; 10 bases agree with TRBD2. CDR3 length: 15 amino acids. Trimming cost V 2 bases and J 5 bases; bases outside gene matches: 6. The V gene's germline CDR1 is SGDLS and CDR2 YYNGEE. The CDR3 sequence: CASSVVLAGVETQYF. The DNA for the CDR3 is TGTGCCAGCAGCGTGGTCCTAGCGGGAGTGGAGACCCAGTACTTC. Using reference TRBV9 and TRBJ2-5 for the parts outside the CDR3, the full variable domain is DSGVTQTPKHLITATGQRVTLRCSPRSGDLSVYWYQQSLDQGLQFLIQYYNGEERAKGNILERFSAQQFPDLHSELNLSSLELGDSALYFCASSVVLAGVETQYFGPGTRLLVL.

The DNA for the CDR3 is TGTGCCAGCAGTCTACAGGGCACAGATACGCAGTATTTT. It is translated as CASSLQGTDTQYF. The chain has TRBV6-4 and TRBJ2-3, with D maybe TRBD1 (5 bases). The V gene's germline CDR1 is MRHNA and CDR2 SNTAGT. The CDR3 is made up of 13 amino acids. V gave up 5 bases and J gave up 1 base, with 7 bases separating them.

The chain joins TRBV14 to TRBJ1-2; weak D call: TRBD1 (6 bases). This CDR3 comprises 17 residues. Germline-derived CDR1 and CDR2 are SGHDN and FVKESK. The V and J ends lost 0 bases and 8 bases respectively, with 22 bases between them. CDR3 sequence: CASSQDGAGALLGGYTF. DNA for the CDR3: TGTGCCAGCAGCCAAGATGGGGCAGGGGCCCTCTTGGGGGGCTACACCTTC.

J is TRBJ2-5 and V is TRBV27; D remains ambiguous. Trimming removed 3 bases at V and 7 bases at J, with 6 bases between. The germline V gene encodes CDR1 MNHEY and CDR2 SMNVEV (reference sequence). The CDR3 runs 11 residues. CDR3 sequence (DNA): TGTGCCAGCAGTTTTCGAGGGACCCAGTACTTC. It encodes CASSFRGTQYF.

As for this clone: The identical CDR3 is also encoded by other nucleotide sequences in the sample. V is TRBV28 and J is TRBJ1-1, with TRBD1 as a possible D gene (5 bases). The germline gives CDR1 MDHEN, CDR2 SYDVKM. Trimming stripped 3 bases from V and 1 base from J, with 6 bases between. This CDR3 has 13 residues. The DNA for the CDR3 is TGTGCCAGCAGTTTCGGGGGGAACACTGAAGCTTTCTTT. Protein sequence: CASSFGGNTEAFF.

The rearrangement joins TRBV7-3 to TRBJ1-3; D not certain. The V end lost 3 bases, the J end lost 0 bases, and 3 bases lay between the germline ends. There are 13 residues in the CDR3. Germline V gene data show CDR1 as SGHTA and CDR2 as FQGTGA. Here the CDR3 reads CASSLYSGNTIYF. The CDR3 coding sequence is TGTGCCAGCAGCTTGTACTCTGGAAACACCATATATTTT.

The chain joins TRBV19 to TRBJ1-1; 7 bases are shared with TRBD1. After removal of 6 bases from V and 5 bases from J, the junction contained 12 bases not matched to a gene. Germline-derived CDR1 and CDR2 are LNHDA and SQIVND (reference sequence). The CDR3 covers 15 residues. The CDR3 sequence: CASSGTENARTEAFF. DNA for the CDR3: TGTGCCAGTAGCGGGACAGAGAACGCAAGAACTGAAGCTTTCTTT.

V usage is TRBV7-9 and J usage is TRBJ2-3, with TRBD1 identical over 7 bases. The CDR3 sequence is 14 residues long. V was clipped by 5 bases and J by 1 base; unmatched bases: 3. Germline V CDR1 and CDR2: SEHNR, FQNEAQ (reference sequence). In DNA, the CDR3 is TGTGCCAGCAGCACAGACAGGGGCACAGATACGCAGTATTTT. Its protein product is CASSTDRGTDTQYF.

CDR3 residues: CASAPGGIEQFF. In DNA form, the CDR3 reads TGTGCTAGTGCCCCCGGGGGAATTGAGCAGTTCTTC. V and J are TRBV12-5 and TRBJ2-1; D is possibly TRBD2 (6 bases). Trimming cost V 7 bases and J 9 bases, with 13 bases left between them. The germline V gene encodes CDR1 LGHNT and CDR2 FRNRAP. The CDR3 has 12 amino acids. Supplemented by reference TRBV12-5 and TRBJ2-1, the full variable domain reads DARVTQTPRHKVTEMGQEVTMRCQPILGHNTVFWYRQTMMQGLELLAYFRNRAPLDDSGMPKDRFSAEMPDATLATLKIQPSEPRDSAVYFCASAPGGIEQFFGPGTRLTVL.

The chain employs TRBV7-2 and TRBJ2-1; tentatively, D is TRBD1 (5 bases). The length of the CDR3 is 15 residues. Looked up from germline, CDR1 is SGHTA and CDR2 is FQGNSA. The ends were cut back, 0 bases at V and 9 bases at J, with 15 bases in the middle. The CDR3 here is CASSLAPWAGPEQFF. In DNA, the CDR3 is TGTGCCAGCAGCTTAGCTCCATGGGCAGGGCCTGAGCAGTTCTTC.

The chain employs TRBV2 and TRBJ1-1; D may be TRBD1 (6 bases). From germline, CDR1 is SNHLY and CDR2 FYNNEI. The CDR3 is 14 residues long. V lost 3 bases to trimming and J lost 1 base, with 9 bases between them. CDR3 sequence: CASSEQGRNTEAFF. The CDR3 DNA sequence: TGTGCCAGCAGTGAGCAGGGGAGGAACACTGAAGCTTTCTTT.

The chain uses TRBV30 and TRBJ2-5; possible D gene TRBD2, 7 bases. The CDR3 runs to 14 residues. CDR1 GTSNPN and CDR2 SVGIG come from the germline V gene (reference sequence). V lost 0 bases to trimming and J lost 5 bases, with 13 bases between them. The CDR3 region is CAWSVGGAHETQYF. The CDR3 nucleotides are TGTGCCTGGAGTGTAGGGGGGGCGCACGAGACCCAGTACTTC.

This clone was seen once. As DNA, the CDR3 is TGTGCCAGCAGCTCCCCGGGACAGGGGGCCTCCTACGAGCAGTACTTC. The encoded protein is CASSSPGQGASYEQYF. The genes are TRBV7-8 and TRBJ2-7; TRBD1 matches at 12 bases. Germline trimming cut 4 bases from V and 0 bases from J; bases unmatched to any gene: 4. Germline loops: CDR1 SGHVS, CDR2 FQNEAQ. The CDR3 spans 16 residues.

This chain connects TRBV28 to TRBJ1-2; D remains ambiguous. Per the germline V gene, CDR1 is MDHEN and CDR2 is SYDVKM. Trimming took off 2 bases at V and 8 bases at J, with 9 bases between the two ends. This CDR3 comprises 12 residues. The DNA of the CDR3 is TGTGCCAGCAGTTTAAGTTCGGGGGGCTACACCTTC. Translating gives CASSLSSGGYTF.

The V call is TRBV7-9, the J call TRBJ1-3; D is perhaps TRBD1 (5 bases). Germline V lookup: CDR1 SEHNR, CDR2 FQNEAQ (reference sequence). CDR3 size: 17 residues. V was trimmed by 4 bases and J by 4 bases, leaving 20 bases between them. The CDR3 protein is CASSSRGSGEAGNTIYF. For the CDR3, the DNA is TGTGCCAGCAGCTCTCGGGGCTCCGGGGAGGCGGGAAACACCATATATTTT.

The sample holds one count of this clone. V is TRBV5-4 and J is TRBJ1-4; possibly TRBD1 for D (5 bases). V was clipped by 5 bases and J by 6 bases, with 14 bases between them. This CDR3 is built from 14 residues. The germline V gene encodes CDR1 SGHNT and CDR2 YYREEE (reference sequence). Here the CDR3 DNA reads TGTGCCAGCAGTCAGGGAGGTTGGGATGAAAAACTGTTTTTT. Amino acid sequence: CASSQGGWDEKLFF.

The chain uses TRBV7-9 and TRBJ1-2; D is unresolved. V was trimmed by 4 bases and J by 1 base, leaving 4 bases between them. This CDR3 comprises 12 residues. Looked up from germline, CDR1 is SEHNR and CDR2 is FQNEAQ (reference sequence). CDR3 bases: TGTGCCAGCAGCTCCATTAACTATGGCTACACCTTC. It codes for CASSSINYGYTF.